Reported below is one T cell receptor (beta chain). Its target is unknown. The sample belongs to a study of T cells in Graves' hyperthyroidism and ophthalmopathy. Study-level findings and limits: Researchers found most expanded thyroid clonotypes above 0.001 in blood as well. Prediction of ophthalmopathy progression came a median roughly 6.4 months pre-onset.

Diagnosing involved the use of clinical symptoms, serum thyroxine and TRAb, thyroid ultrasound and orbital computed tomography. Germline V lookup: CDR1 KGHSH, CDR2 LQKENI. J lost 5 bases, V lost 5 bases, and 6 bases had no gene match. CDR3 length equals 13 residues. The CDR3 regions of TCR beta were amplified from RNA transcripts. HTBI primers were employed in a first-round RT-PCR of the TCR CDR3. TCRdb re-analysed the multiplex PCR reads in MiXCR, keeping a single row per CDR3 protein. This sample has about 270,000 distinct CDR3 sequences, with approximately 23% found just once. This clonotype was obtained from a man younger than 45 with Graves' ophthalmopathy. The chain combines TRBV18 with TRBJ2-7; 7 nucleotides align to TRBD2. The sequenced sample was blood. CDR3 in DNA: TGTGCCAGCTCAACGGGAGGATGTGACGAGCAGTACTTC. Residues: CASSTGGCDEQYF. The complete variable domain, with remaining parts taken from reference TRBV18 and TRBJ2-7, reads NAGVMQNPRHLVRRRGQEARLRCSPMKGHSHVYWYRQLPEEGLKFMVYLQKENIIDESGMPKERFSAEFPKEGPSILRIQQVVRGDSAAYFCASSTGGCDEQYFGPGTRLTVT.